This record concerns one TCR beta chain sequence. Its specific antigen is unknown. No base quality values were provided; no much bigger clone lies one nucleotide off. The twin pairs came from the European Cystic Fibrosis Twin and Sibling Study Cohort, a cohort that recruited patients from 158 CF clinics across 14 European countries. Zygosity and CFTR genotype were verified in-house, and zygosity was tested by multiplex PCR of nine short tandem repeat loci. Peripheral blood was sampled from each twin, and clinical parameters were recorded on the day of blood sampling. Phenol/chloroform extraction was used to isolate genomic DNA from peripheral blood cells, and the DNA was then kept in TE buffer at 4 degrees C. The data are from a study of monozygotic twins with cystic fibrosis listed by TCRdb under 2021. Notes on the research overall: Roughly 2.7 micrograms of fragmented DNA went through around 16 PCR cycles to produce barcoded libraries. Made up mostly of children and adolescents, the cohort included ten female and six male twin pairs ranging in age from about 2.0 to 36.4 years, with a median of about 9.5 years. The study compared TCR beta repertoires within and between 16 monozygotic twin pairs with cystic fibrosis to assess genetic influence on V and J gene usage. Twins were ranked among 980 or so cohort participants for weight-for-height and FEVPerc (FEV1 disease centile) at the day of blood sampling. Data for three of the twin pairs had been reported previously in another context.

Following the manufacturer's instructions, TCR beta CDR3 regions were amplified by multiplex PCR with the immunoSEQ immune profiling system. Sequencing was performed on an Illumina NextSeq system. In the authors' own workflow: Sequence data were processed on the immunoSEQ Analyzer platform, and clonality was computed as the square root of Simpson's index of productive rearrangements. Similarity in V and J usage was quantified by Jensen-Shannon distance, and CDR3 generation probabilities were calculated with OLGA. The researchers looked up shared CDR3 sequences in the immuneACCESS database (August 2020) and in VDJdb (December 2020). TCRdb limited this immuneACCESS table to in-frame rearrangements with V and J called. A share of clones is missing; checked studies link under half to unresolved V genes, and the rest is unexplained. From that table come the V and J calls and clone size; the DNA was used to work out D and trimming. The sample table shows around 30,000 clones, and 92% are seen once. The ten largest clones add up to under 1% of the sample.

The V end loses 0 bases and the J end loses 5 bases, and a stretch of 11 bases separates them. Inclusive of the bounding cysteine and phenylalanine, the CDR3 is 15 residues long. The entry retains the CDR3 DNA only, 45 bases that are in frame from base 1. The germline V gene (reference sequence) gives CDR1 as PRHDT and CDR2 as FYEKMQ. Overall results and qualifications from the work: The cohort was small, and the number of shared CDR3s showed no association with age, concordance or disease severity. Significantly higher nucleotide-identical clonotype sharing was observed within monozygotic CF twin pairs than between unrelated CF individuals (P = 0.000026, Mann-Whitney). V gene usage was most similar to the co-twin in 13 of 16 pairs, and J usage was most similar to the co-twin in 8 of 16 pairs, which suggests genetic constraints. Simpson clonality tended to be low (median roughly 0.0098), which suggests a naive-dominated repertoire, although clonality was higher in the most severely affected patients.

The sequence was obtained from a girl aged 2 to 10 with cystic fibrosis. Sequenced sample: blood. Recombination connected TRBV13 to TRBJ2-1, with no confident D gene call. The nucleotide sequence reads TGTGCCAGCAGCTTAGGATTTAGTCTCCACAATGAGCAGTTCTTC. Translated, it gives CASSLGFSLHNEQFF.